The 16 T cell receptor beta chains below all came from one sample that was sequenced in a study of T cell clonality in common variable immunodeficiency. Whole-study findings and limits: Reportedly, TCR beta sequences from common variable immunodeficiency showed fewer deletions and N-nucleotide insertions.

Antigen specificity for these receptors is unknown. The table came from immunoSEQ multiplex PCR; TCRdb's copy has only in-frame clones and leaves some out. In total the sample includes 2,000 to 2,500 clones, none of them seen once. The sample taken for sequencing was peripheral blood mononuclear cells. The source is a human donor with common variable immunodeficiency.

Comment on this clone: The read finishes 3 residues shy of the CDR3 end, and the germline J gene is used to complete it. The chain links TRBV19 to TRBJ2-3, with D unresolved. Looked up from germline, CDR1 is LNHDA and CDR2 is SQIVND (reference sequence). This CDR3 spans 10 amino acids. V was trimmed by 6 bases and J by 7 bases, leaving 5 bases between them. This chain's CDR3 is CASSGHTQYF. CDR3 DNA, as far as it was read: TGTGCCAGTAGCGGTCATACG.

This clone was seen more than once but under ten times. Relative to the germline gene, one junction end is altered; a read error may explain this. The CDR3 extends 3 residues past the end of the read, so its final part is completed from the germline J gene. The chain couples TRBV7-7 to TRBJ1-1, with TRBD1 identical over 7 bases. CDR1 and CDR2 (germline): SSHAT, FNYEAQ (reference sequence). The CDR3 has 15 residues. The CDR3 bases that were read are TGTGCTAGCAGCCCAGGGACAGCGGACCCCACTGAA. Translated: CASSPGTADPTE. In full, the CDR3 reads CASSPGTADPTEAFF. Together with reference TRBV7-7 and TRBJ1-1, the CDR3 gives the full variable domain: GAGVSQSPRYKVTKRGQDVTLRCDPISSHATLYWYQQALGQGPEFLTYFNYEAQPDKSGLPSDRFSAERPEGSISTLTIQRTEQRDSAMYRCASSPGTADPTEAFFGQGTRLTVV.

Concerning this clone itself: The read halts 3 residues ahead of the CDR3 end, with the missing end drawn from the germline J gene. The rearrangement links TRBV20-1 to TRBJ2-5; the D is unclear. Germline loops: CDR1 DFQATT, CDR2 SNEGSKA (reference sequence). The CDR3 is 12 residues long. Trimming removed 3 bases from V and 6 bases from J, with 11 bases in between. This chain's CDR3 is CSARNSLKTQYF. CDR3 DNA, as far as it was read: TGCAGTGCTAGGAACAGTTTGAAGACC.

On this clone: Read sequence stops 3 residues before the CDR3 end, and the germline J gene provides the missing end. This chain links TRBV5-1 with TRBJ2-1, with a weak D call TRBD2 (6 bases). V was pared by 0 bases and J by 7 bases, with 14 bases between. CDR1 and CDR2 from the germline V gene are SGHRS and YFSETQ. The CDR3 totals 15 residues. CDR3 DNA (partial): TGCGCCAGCAGCTTGGCTGGACTACCGGTAAATGAG. As protein: CASSLAGLPVNE. The CDR3 reads in full as CASSLAGLPVNEQFF.

In the case of this clone: The read finishes 3 residues shy of the CDR3 end, and the germline J gene is used to complete it. The rearrangement joins TRBV7-6 to TRBJ2-5; TRBD1 is a possible D gene (5 bases). Germline CDR1 reads SGHVS; CDR2 reads FNYEAQ. Trimming pared 6 bases from V and 5 bases from J, leaving 10 bases between. The CDR3 consists of 12 residues. The CDR3 is CASSPGRETQYF. The part of the CDR3 DNA that was read is TGTGCCAGCAGTCCAGGGCGGGAGACC.

Comments on this clone: The read comes to an end 3 residues before the CDR3 does, leaving the germline J gene to fill in the end. The chain carries TRBV5-1 and TRBJ2-3; TRBD2 aligns across 10 bases. This CDR3 is 15 amino acids long. CDR1 is SGHRS, CDR2 YFSETQ, per germline. Unmatched junction bases numbered 4, after V lost 4 bases and J lost 2 bases. The part of the CDR3 DNA that was read is TGCGCCAGCAGCAAAGGACTAGCGGTCACAGATACG. It yields the protein CASSKGLAVTDT. The CDR3 reads in full as CASSKGLAVTDTQYF.

This clone was observed a few times. This chain's CDR3 is CASSRGQNTEAFF. The sequenced part of the CDR3 DNA is TGTGCCAGCAGCAGAGGACAGAACACTGAA. This chain uses TRBV7-9 with TRBJ1-1; perhaps TRBD1 as D (5 bases). The read halts 3 residues ahead of the CDR3 end, with the missing end drawn from the germline J gene. CDR3 length equals 13 residues. The germline gives CDR1 SEHNR, CDR2 FQNEAQ (reference sequence). Trimming cost V 5 bases and J 1 base, with 8 bases left between them.

Note on this clone: The CDR3 goes on 3 residues after the read ends, and that part is filled in from the germline J gene. V usage is TRBV19 and J usage is TRBJ1-4; 7 positions agree with TRBD1. Germline V lookup: CDR1 LNHDA, CDR2 SQIVND (reference sequence). Unmatched junction bases numbered 8, after V lost 6 bases and J lost 7 bases. CDR3 length equals 14 residues. The covered CDR3 bases are TGTGCCAGTAGGGAGGGGGCCTACGGTGAAAAA. It codes for CASREGAYGEK. In full, the CDR3 reads CASREGAYGEKLFF.

By its share, this clone is large. CDR3 region: CSASRGGNEKLFF. Incomplete CDR3 DNA: TGCAGTGCTAGCAGGGGTGGGAATGAAAAA. J is TRBJ1-4 and V is TRBV20-1; tentative D call: TRBD1 (6 bases). The sequence runs out 3 residues before the end of the CDR3; the remainder is reconstructed from the germline J gene. The V and J ends lost 3 bases and 5 bases respectively, with 10 bases between them. The germline gives CDR1 DFQATT, CDR2 SNEGSKA (reference sequence). This CDR3 spans 13 amino acids.

This clone was counted only a few times. The observed sequence ends 3 residues before the CDR3 terminus, with the missing tail filled in from the germline J gene. This chain uses TRBV7-9 with TRBJ2-7; D unresolved. The CDR3 is 13 residues long. Germline V gene data show CDR1 as SEHNR and CDR2 as FQNEAQ (reference sequence). Deletions cut 5 bases from V and 2 bases from J, with 10 bases between. The CDR3 sequence is CASSPIRAYEQYF. The DNA read from the CDR3 is TGTGCCAGCAGCCCTATTAGGGCCTACGAG.

With regard to this clone: Read coverage stops 3 residues before the CDR3 terminus; the germline J gene supplies the remainder. The chain employs TRBV5-1 and TRBJ2-7; TRBD2 matches 8 bases. J gave up 6 bases and V 5 bases, and 16 bases lay outside the gene matches. Germline lookup yields CDR1 SGHRS and CDR2 YFSETQ. There are 16 residues in the CDR3. The CDR3 region is CASSTQPTSAGGEQYF. Incomplete CDR3 DNA: TGCGCCAGCAGTACCCAACCGACTAGCGCGGGGGGCGAG. Full variable domain (missing parts from reference TRBV5-1 and TRBJ2-7): KAGVTQTPRYLIKTRGQQVTLSCSPISGHRSVSWYQQTPGQGLQFLFEYFSETQRNKGNFPGRFSGRQFSNSRSEMNVSTLELGDSALYLCASSTQPTSAGGEQYFGPGTRLTVT.

Concerning this clone: The read terminates 3 residues ahead of where the CDR3 ends, so the germline J gene completes it. The gene calls are TRBV30 and TRBJ2-7; D is possibly TRBD1 (6 bases). CDR3 size: 11 residues. The germline V and J ends were trimmed by 2 bases and 5 bases, with 7 bases remaining between them. Germline V lookup: CDR1 GTSNPN, CDR2 SVGIG (reference sequence). CDR3 amino acids: CAWSSGDEQYF. The CDR3 DNA, read in part, is TGTGCCTGGAGTTCAGGGGACGAG. The full variable domain, rest sourced from reference TRBV30 and TRBJ2-7, is SQTIHQWPATLVQPVGSPLSLECTVEGTSNPNLYWYRQAAGRGLQLLFYSVGIGQISSEVPQNLSASRPQDRQFILSSKKLLLSDSGFYLCAWSSGDEQYFGPGTRLTVT.

This clone was seen a handful of times. CDR3 residues: CSARSSYGYTF. CDR3 DNA (partial): TGCAGTGCTAGGAGCTCCTATGGC. This chain uses TRBV20-1 with TRBJ1-2; D ambiguous. The CDR3 extends 3 residues past the end of the read, so its final part is completed from the germline J gene. This CDR3 contains 11 residues. V gave up 3 bases and J gave up 4 bases, with 6 bases separating them. Germline V gene sequence: CDR1 DFQATT, CDR2 SNEGSKA (reference sequence).

For this clone: The read stops 3 residues short of the end of the CDR3; the missing end is completed from the germline J gene. This chain uses TRBV7-9 with TRBJ2-7; D may match TRBD1 or TRBD2 (5 bases each). V was clipped by 7 bases and J by 6 bases, with 19 bases between them. CDR3 size: 14 residues. Looked up from germline, CDR1 is SEHNR and CDR2 is FQNEAQ (reference sequence). The sequenced CDR3 bases are TGTGCCAGCATCGCTGAGGGGTACCAACTCGAG. Translating it yields CASIAEGYQLE. The full-length CDR3 reads as CASIAEGYQLEQYF.

As to this clone: The sequence runs out 3 residues before the end of the CDR3; the remainder is reconstructed from the germline J gene. This chain joins TRBV18 and TRBJ2-7; D is ambiguous. The CDR3 runs 14 residues. Trimming pared 2 bases from V and 0 bases from J, leaving 8 bases between. Germline-derived CDR1 and CDR2 are KGHSH and LQKENI. The CDR3 bases that were read are TGTGCCAGCTCACCAGGCTTCAGCTCCTACGAG. It yields the protein CASSPGFSSYE. The CDR3 in its entirety is CASSPGFSSYEQYF. The full variable domain, with the rest looked up from reference TRBV18 and TRBJ2-7, is NAGVMQNPRHLVRRRGQEARLRCSPMKGHSHVYWYRQLPEEGLKFMVYLQKENIIDESGMPKERFSAEFPKEGPSILRIQQVVRGDSAAYFCASSPGFSSYEQYFGPGTRLTVT.

On this clone itself: The read gets to within 3 residues of the CDR3 end, and the germline J gene fills in the rest. V and J are TRBV20-1 and TRBJ2-7; 12 nucleotides align to TRBD2. CDR3 length: 14 amino acids. The germline V gene has CDR1 DFQATT and CDR2 SNEGSKA (reference sequence). J gave up 5 bases and V 5 bases, and 7 bases lay outside the gene matches. CDR3 region: CSADRLAGAHEQYF. Partial CDR3 DNA: TGCAGTGCTGATCGACTAGCGGGAGCCCACGAG.